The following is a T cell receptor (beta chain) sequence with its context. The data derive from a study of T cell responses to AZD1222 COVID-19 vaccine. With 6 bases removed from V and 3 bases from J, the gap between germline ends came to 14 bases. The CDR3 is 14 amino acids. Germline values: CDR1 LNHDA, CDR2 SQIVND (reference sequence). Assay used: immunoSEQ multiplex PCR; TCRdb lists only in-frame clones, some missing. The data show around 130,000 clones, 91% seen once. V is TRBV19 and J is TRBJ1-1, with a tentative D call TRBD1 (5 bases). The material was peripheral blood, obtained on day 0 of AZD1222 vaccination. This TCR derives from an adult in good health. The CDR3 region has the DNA TGTGCCAGTAGGCCAACAGGAACGTACACTGAAGCTTTCTTT. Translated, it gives CASRPTGTYTEAFF.